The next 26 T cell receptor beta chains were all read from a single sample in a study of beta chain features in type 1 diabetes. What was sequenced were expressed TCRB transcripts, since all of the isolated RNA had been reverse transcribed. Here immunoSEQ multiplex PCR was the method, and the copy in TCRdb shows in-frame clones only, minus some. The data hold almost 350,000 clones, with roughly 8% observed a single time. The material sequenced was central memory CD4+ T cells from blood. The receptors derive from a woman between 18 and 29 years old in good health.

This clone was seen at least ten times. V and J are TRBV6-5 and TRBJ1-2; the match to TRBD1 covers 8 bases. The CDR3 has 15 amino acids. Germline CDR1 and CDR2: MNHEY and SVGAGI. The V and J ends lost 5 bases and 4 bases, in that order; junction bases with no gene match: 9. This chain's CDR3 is CASSTSGDRTYGYTF. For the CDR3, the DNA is TGTGCCAGCAGTACCTCCGGGGACAGGACCTATGGCTACACCTTC.

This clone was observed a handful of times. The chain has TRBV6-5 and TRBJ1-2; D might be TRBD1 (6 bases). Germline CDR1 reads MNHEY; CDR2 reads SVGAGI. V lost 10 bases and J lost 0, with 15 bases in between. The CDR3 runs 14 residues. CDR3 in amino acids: CAMNRQAANYGYTF. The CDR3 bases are TGTGCCATGAACAGACAGGCCGCTAACTATGGCTACACCTTC.

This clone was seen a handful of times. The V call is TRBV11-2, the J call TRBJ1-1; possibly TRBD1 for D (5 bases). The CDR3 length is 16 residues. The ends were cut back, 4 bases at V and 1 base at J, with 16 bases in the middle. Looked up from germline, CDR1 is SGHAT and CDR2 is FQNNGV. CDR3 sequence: CASSYGTLRTNTEAFF. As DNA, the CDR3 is TGTGCCAGCAGCTACGGGACCCTTCGGACGAACACTGAAGCTTTCTTT. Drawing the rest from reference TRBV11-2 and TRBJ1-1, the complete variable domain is EAGVAQSPRYKIIEKRQSVAFWCNPISGHATLYWYQQILGQGPKLLIQFQNNGVVDDSQLPKDRFSAERLKGVDSTLKIQPAKLEDSAVYLCASSYGTLRTNTEAFFGQGTRLTVV.

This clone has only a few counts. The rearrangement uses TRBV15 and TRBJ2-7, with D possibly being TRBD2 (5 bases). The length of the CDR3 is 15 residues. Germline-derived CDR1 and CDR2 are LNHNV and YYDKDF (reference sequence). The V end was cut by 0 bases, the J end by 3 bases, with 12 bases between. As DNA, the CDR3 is TGTGCCACCAGCAGAGAGCTGACTAACGTCTACGAGCAGTACTTC. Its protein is CATSRELTNVYEQYF.

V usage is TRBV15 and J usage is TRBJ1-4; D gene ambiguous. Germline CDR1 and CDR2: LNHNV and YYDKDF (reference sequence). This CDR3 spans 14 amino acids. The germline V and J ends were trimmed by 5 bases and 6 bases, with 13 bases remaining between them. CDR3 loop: CATSPDTKYEKLFF. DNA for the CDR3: TGTGCCACCAGCCCTGACACAAAATATGAAAAACTGTTTTTT.

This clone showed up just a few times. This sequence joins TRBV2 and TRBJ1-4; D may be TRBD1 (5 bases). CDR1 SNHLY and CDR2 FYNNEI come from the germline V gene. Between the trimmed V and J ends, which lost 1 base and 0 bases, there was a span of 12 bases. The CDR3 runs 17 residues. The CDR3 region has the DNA TGTGCCAGCAGTGAAGGAGCGGGGGGTGCAACTAATGAAAAACTGTTTTTT. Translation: CASSEGAGGATNEKLFF.

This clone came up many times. CDR3 protein: CAIKSTDTQYF. The CDR3 coding sequence is TGTGCCATCAAAAGCACAGATACGCAGTATTTT. The gene calls are TRBV10-3 and TRBJ2-3; D gene uncertain. Germline V gene data show CDR1 as ENHRY and CDR2 as SYGVKD. Trimming shortened V by 7 bases and J by 0 bases, and 2 bases separated the two germline ends. The CDR3 totals 11 residues.

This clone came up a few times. In DNA form, the CDR3 reads TGTGCCAGCAGTGCTAACTTTCGTGCGGGGTTCTCCTACGAGCAGTACTTC. The encoded protein is CASSANFRAGFSYEQYF. The chain joins TRBV2 to TRBJ2-7; D is perhaps TRBD2 (6 bases). The CDR3 runs 17 residues. Trimming stripped 4 bases from V and 0 bases from J, with 19 bases between. Germline CDR1 reads SNHLY; CDR2 reads FYNNEI.

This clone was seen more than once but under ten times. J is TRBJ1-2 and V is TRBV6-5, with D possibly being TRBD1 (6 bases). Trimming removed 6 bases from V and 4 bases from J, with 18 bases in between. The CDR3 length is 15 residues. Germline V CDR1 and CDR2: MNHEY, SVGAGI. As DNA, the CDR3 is TGTGCCAGCAGGGTTGCGGGGCAGGGGACCTATGGCTACACCTTC. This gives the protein CASRVAGQGTYGYTF.

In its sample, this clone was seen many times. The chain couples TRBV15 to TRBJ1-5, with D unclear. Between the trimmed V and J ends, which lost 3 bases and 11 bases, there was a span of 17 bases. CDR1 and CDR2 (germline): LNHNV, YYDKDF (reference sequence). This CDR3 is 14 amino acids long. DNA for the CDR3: TGTGCCACCAGCAGTGGCCGCCTCGGGATCACCCAGCATTTT. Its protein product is CATSSGRLGITQHF.

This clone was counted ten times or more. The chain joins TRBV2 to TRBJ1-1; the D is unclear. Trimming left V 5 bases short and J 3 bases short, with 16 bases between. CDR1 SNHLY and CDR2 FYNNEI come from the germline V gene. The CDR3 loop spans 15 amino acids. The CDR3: CASSLYGIGDTEAFF. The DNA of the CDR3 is TGTGCCAGCAGTCTGTACGGTATCGGGGACACTGAAGCTTTCTTT.

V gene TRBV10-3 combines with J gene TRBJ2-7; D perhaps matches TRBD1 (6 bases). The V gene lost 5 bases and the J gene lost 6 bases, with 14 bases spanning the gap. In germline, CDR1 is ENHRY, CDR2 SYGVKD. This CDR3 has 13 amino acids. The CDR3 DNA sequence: TGTGCCATCAGTCGGGACACTAAGCGCGAGCAGTACTTC. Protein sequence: CAISRDTKREQYF.

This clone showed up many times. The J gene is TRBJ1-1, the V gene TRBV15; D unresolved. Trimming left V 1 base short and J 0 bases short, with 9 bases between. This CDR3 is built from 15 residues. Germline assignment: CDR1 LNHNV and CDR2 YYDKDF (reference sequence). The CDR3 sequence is CATSRVFPMNTEAFF. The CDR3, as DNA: TGTGCCACCAGCAGAGTTTTCCCCATGAACACTGAAGCTTTCTTT.

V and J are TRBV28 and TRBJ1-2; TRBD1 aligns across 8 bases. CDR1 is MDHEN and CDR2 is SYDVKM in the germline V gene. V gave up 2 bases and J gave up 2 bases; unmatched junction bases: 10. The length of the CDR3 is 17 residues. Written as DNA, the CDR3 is TGTGCCAGCAGTTTACACGGACAGGGATCGGTGAACTATGGCTACACCTTC. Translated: CASSLHGQGSVNYGYTF.

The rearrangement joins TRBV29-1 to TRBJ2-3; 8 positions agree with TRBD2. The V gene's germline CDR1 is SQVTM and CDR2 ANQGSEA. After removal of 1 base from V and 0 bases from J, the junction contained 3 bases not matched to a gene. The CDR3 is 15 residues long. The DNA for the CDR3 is TGCAGCGTTGAAGGACTAGCGACTAGCACAGATACGCAGTATTTT. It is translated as CSVEGLATSTDTQYF.

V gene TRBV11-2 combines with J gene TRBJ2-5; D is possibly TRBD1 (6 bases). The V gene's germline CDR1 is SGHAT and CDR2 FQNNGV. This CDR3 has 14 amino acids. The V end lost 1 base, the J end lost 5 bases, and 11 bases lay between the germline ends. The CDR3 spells CASSLVVRGETQYF. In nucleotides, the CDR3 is TGTGCCAGCAGCTTAGTGGTGAGGGGGGAGACCCAGTACTTC.

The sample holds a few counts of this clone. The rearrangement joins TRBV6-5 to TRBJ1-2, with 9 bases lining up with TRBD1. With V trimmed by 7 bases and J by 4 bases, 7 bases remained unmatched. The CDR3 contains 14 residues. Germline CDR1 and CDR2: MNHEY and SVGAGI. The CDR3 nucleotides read TGTGCCAGCACCCAACCGGGACAGGGCTATGGCTACACCTTC. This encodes CASTQPGQGYGYTF.

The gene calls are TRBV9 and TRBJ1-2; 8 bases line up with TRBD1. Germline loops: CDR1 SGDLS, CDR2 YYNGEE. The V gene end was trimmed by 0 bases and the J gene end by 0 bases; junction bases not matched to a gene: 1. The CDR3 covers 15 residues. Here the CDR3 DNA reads TGTGCCAGCAGCGTAGGGGGACAGGCTAACTATGGCTACACCTTC. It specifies CASSVGGQANYGYTF.

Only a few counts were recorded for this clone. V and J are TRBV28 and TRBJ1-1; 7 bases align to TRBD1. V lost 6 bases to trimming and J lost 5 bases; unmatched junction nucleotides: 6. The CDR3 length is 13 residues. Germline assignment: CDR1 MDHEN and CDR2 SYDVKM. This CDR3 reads CASSKAGGTEAFF. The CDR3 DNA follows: TGTGCCAGCAGCAAAGCAGGGGGGACTGAAGCTTTCTTT.

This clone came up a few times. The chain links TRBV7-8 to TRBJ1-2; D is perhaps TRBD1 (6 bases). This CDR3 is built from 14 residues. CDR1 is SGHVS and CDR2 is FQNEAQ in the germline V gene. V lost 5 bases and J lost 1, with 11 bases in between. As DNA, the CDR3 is TGTGCCAGCAGCCCGCAACAGGGTAACTATGGCTACACCTTC. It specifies CASSPQQGNYGYTF.

The CDR3 spells CASSPGQGAGYTF. CDR3 in DNA: TGTGCCAGCAGCCCAGGACAGGGGGCCGGCTACACCTTC. The rearrangement links TRBV11-1 to TRBJ1-2, with 11 positions matching TRBD1. The CDR3 consists of 13 residues. Germline V gene sequence: CDR1 SGHAT, CDR2 FQDESV (reference sequence). V lost 5 bases and J lost 8; bases outside the gene matches: 4.

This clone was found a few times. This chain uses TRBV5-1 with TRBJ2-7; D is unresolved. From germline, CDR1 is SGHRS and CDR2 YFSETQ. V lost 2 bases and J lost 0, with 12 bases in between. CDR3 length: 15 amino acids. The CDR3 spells CASSFDGSSSYEQYF. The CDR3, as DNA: TGCGCCAGCAGCTTTGACGGGTCGAGCTCCTACGAGCAGTACTTC.

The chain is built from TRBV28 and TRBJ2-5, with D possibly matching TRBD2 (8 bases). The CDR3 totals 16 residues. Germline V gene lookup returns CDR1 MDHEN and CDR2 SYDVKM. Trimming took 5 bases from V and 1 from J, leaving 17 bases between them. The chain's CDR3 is CASSPGQAGGQETQYF. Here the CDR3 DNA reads TGTGCCAGCAGTCCTGGACAGGCGGGGGGCCAAGAGACCCAGTACTTC.

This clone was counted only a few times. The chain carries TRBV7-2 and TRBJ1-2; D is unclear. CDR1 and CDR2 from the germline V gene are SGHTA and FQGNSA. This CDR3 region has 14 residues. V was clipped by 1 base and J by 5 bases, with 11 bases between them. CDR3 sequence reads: CASSLGELGYGYTF. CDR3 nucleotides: TGTGCCAGCAGCTTAGGGGAGCTCGGGTATGGCTACACCTTC.

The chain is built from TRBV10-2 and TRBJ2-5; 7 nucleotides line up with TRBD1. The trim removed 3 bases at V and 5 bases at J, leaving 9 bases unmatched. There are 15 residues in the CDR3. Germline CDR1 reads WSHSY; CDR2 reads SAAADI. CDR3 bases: TGCGCCAGCAGTGAAGGGGGCGGCAGGGGGGAGACCCAGTACTTC. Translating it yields CASSEGGGRGETQYF.

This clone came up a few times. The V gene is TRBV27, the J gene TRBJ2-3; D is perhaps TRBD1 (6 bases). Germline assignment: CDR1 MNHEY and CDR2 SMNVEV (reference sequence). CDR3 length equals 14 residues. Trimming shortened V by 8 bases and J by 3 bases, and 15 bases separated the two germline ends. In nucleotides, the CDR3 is TGTGCCAGCGGCCTGGGGGCGCCTACAGATACGCAGTATTTT. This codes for CASGLGAPTDTQYF.